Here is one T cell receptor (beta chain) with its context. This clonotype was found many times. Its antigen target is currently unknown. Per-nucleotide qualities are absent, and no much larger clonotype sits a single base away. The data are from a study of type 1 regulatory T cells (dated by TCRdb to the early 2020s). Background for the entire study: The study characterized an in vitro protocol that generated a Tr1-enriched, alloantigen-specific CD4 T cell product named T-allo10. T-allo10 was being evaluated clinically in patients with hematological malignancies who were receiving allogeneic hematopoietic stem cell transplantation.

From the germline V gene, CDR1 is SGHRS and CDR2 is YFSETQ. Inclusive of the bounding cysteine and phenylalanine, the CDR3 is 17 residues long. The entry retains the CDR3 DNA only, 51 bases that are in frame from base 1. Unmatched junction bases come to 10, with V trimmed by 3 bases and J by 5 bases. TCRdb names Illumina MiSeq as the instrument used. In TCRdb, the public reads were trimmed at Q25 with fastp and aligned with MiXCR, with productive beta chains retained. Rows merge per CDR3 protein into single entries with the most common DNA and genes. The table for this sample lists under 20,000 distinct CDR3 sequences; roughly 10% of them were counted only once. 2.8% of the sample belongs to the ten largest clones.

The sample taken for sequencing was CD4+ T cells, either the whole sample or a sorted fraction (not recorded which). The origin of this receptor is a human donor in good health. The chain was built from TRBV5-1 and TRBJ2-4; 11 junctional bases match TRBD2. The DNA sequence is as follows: TGCGCCAGCAGCTCGGGACTAGCGGCCACGGAGGAAAACATTCAGTACTTC. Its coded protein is CASSSGLAATEENIQYF.